This T cell receptor (beta chain) was recorded in a study of shared clonotypes between healthy human individuals. As for the study in general: Participating donors consisted of two women and a few men aged 18 to 49. General study results and limits: Naive subsets generally exceeded memory subsets in estimated richness.

V shed 6 bases, J shed 3 bases, and the junction held 4 bases outside the gene matches. CDR1 is SNHLY and CDR2 is FYNNEI in the germline V gene. This CDR3 is 14 amino acids long. Sequenced by immunoSEQ multiplex PCR; TCRdb stores in-frame clones only, minus some. Of hundreds of thousands of clones in the sample, around 96% are singletons; the top ten hold under 0.3%. The naive CD8 population came from CD45RO-negative cells selected for CCR7, without terminally differentiated effector memory CD45RA+ cells. Regarding this clone: As yet, its antigen is unknown.

The origin of this receptor is a man aged 30-40 years in good health. Sequences were obtained from naive CD8+ T cells sorted from blood. The chain joins TRBV2 to TRBJ2-2; TRBD1 agrees at 7 bases. The DNA for the CDR3 is TGTGCCAGCAGCGACAGGGTCGACACCGGGGAGCTGTTTTTT. This codes for CASSDRVDTGELFF.